The clone carrying this T cell receptor beta chain was seen ten or more times. This entry comes from a study of regulatory T cells in long-lasting Graves disease. Time point of the sample: newly diagnosed GD, antithyroid drugs for less than 3 months. The TCR library used RNA extracted from PBMCs. The authors built TCR beta libraries using iRepertoire HTBI primers and Arm-PCR of CDR3 regions. Using its own MiXCR run on the multiplex PCR reads, TCRdb lists one record per CDR3 protein. The sample has about 460,000 distinct CDR3 sequences, less than 15% seen once. CDR3 length: 12 residues. Per germline, CDR1 SEHNR and CDR2 FQNEAQ (reference sequence). The V end was cut by 4 bases, the J end by 12 bases, with 13 bases between. This sample was also put to use in a study of T cells in Graves' hyperthyroidism and ophthalmopathy.

This chain links TRBV7-9 with TRBJ2-1; no clear D. The sequencing here drew on peripheral blood mononuclear cells (PBMCs), taken at new diagnosis, from a patient treated with antithyroid drugs. The TCR sequence derives from a woman between 50 and 59 years old with Graves disease. The CDR3 nucleotides read TGTGCCAGCAGCTCCAGAGACCAACGGCAGTTCTTC. Translation: CASSSRDQRQFF.